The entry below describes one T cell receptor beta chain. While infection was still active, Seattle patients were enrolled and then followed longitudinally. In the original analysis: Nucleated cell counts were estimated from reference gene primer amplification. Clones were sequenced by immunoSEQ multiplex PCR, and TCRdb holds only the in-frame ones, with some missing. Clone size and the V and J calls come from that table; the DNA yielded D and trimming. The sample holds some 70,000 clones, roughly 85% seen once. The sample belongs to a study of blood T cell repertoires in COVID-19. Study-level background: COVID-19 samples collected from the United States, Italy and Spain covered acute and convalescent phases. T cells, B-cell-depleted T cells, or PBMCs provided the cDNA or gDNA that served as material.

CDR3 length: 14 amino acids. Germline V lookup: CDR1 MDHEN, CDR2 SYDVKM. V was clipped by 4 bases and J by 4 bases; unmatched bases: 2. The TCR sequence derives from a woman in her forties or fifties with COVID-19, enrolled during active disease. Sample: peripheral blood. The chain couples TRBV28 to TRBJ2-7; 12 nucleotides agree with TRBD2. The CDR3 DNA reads TGTGCCAGCAGTTCCACTAGCGGGAGGTACGAGCAGTACTTC. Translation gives CASSSTSGRYEQYF.